This TCR beta chain was captured by sequencing in a study of cytomegalovirus exposure and HLA in healthy donors. Both 60 Vbeta primers and 13 Jbeta primers went into the PCR. Profiling relied on immunoSEQ multiplex PCR, and the TCRdb table lists in-frame clones only, not all of them. The sample comprises 280,000 or so clones, roughly 90% of which are singletons, and 2% to 3% rests with the top ten. This clonotype was sampled from a young woman in good health and CMV-seronegative. The sequenced sample was PBMCs.

This chain's CDR3 is CAWSTDRGVYEQYF. In DNA, the CDR3 is TGTGCCTGGAGTACAGACAGGGGCGTTTACGAGCAGTACTTC. This chain links TRBV30 with TRBJ2-7; 8 bases are shared with TRBD1. The V gene's germline CDR1 is GTSNPN and CDR2 SVGIG (reference sequence). The CDR3 sequence is 14 residues long. The ends lost 2 bases at V and 4 bases at J; junction bases unmatched: 7.